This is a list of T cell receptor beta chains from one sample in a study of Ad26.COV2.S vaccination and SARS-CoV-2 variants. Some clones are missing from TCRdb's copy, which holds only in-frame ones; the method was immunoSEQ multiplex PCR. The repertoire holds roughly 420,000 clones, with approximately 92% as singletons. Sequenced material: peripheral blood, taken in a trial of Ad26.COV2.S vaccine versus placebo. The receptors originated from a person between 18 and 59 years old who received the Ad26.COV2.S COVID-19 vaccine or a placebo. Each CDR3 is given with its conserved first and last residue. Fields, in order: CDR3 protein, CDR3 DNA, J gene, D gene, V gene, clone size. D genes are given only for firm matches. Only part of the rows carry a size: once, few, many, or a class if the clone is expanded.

CASSLAPPAAYNSPLHF	TGTGCCAGCAGCTTAGCTCCCCCAGCGGCTTATAATTCACCCCTCCACTTT	TRBJ1-6	.	TRBV11-2	.
CASSQAGGPVYEQFF	TGCGCCAGCAGTCAGGCGGGAGGGCCGGTTTATGAGCAGTTCTTC	TRBJ2-1	TRBD2	TRBV23-1	.
CASSPRVPGELFF	TGTGCCAGCTCACCCCGGGTGCCCGGGGAGCTGTTTTTT	TRBJ2-2	.	TRBV18	.
CASRHQGIGTYNEQFF	TGTGCCAGCAGACATCAGGGGATAGGGACCTACAATGAGCAGTTCTTC	TRBJ2-1	.	TRBV6-6	.
CASSYSSQVLLGTTQYF	TGTGCCAGCAGTTACTCTTCCCAGGTTTTGCTAGGTACTACGCAGTATTTT	TRBJ2-3	.	TRBV6-2/TRBV6-3	.
CASSPDTRNTEAFF	TGTGCCAGCAGCCCAGACACCAGGAACACTGAAGCTTTCTTT	TRBJ1-1	.	TRBV5-6	.
CASSSLTDTQYF	TGTGCCAGCAGTTCCCTAACAGATACGCAGTATTTT	TRBJ2-3	.	TRBV28	.
CASSQGPGHTNFVTTEAFF	TGTGCCAGCAGCCAAGGCCCGGGACACACAAACTTCGTGACCACTGAAGCTTTCTTT	TRBJ1-1	.	TRBV4-2	.
CASSGSSLRSSPLHF	TGTGCCAGCAGTGGGTCCAGTCTTCGAAGTTCACCCCTCCACTTT	TRBJ1-6	.	TRBV2	.
CASSSQGGINIQYF	TGTGCCAGCAGCTCGCAGGGTGGGATTAACATTCAGTACTTC	TRBJ2-4	.	TRBV7-8	.
CASSFGLADYNEQFF	TGCGCCAGCAGCTTTGGACTAGCAGATTACAATGAGCAGTTCTTC	TRBJ2-1	TRBD2	TRBV5-1	.
CASSETAFPANYGYTF	TGTGCCAGCAGTGAGACAGCCTTCCCAGCTAACTATGGCTACACCTTC	TRBJ1-2	.	TRBV9	.
CASSNGPETDTQYF	TGCGCCAGCAGCAACGGCCCGGAAACAGATACGCAGTATTTT	TRBJ2-3	.	TRBV5-1	.
CASSRGHQETQYF	TGTGCCAGCAGCCGGGGACACCAAGAGACCCAGTACTTC	TRBJ2-5	.	TRBV5-4	once